This T cell receptor (beta chain) stems from a study of CD8 T cells in Susac syndrome. RNA was extracted with the RNeasy kit, and a quantity of about 0.45 to 1 ug was reverse transcribed using random hexamers. TCRdb reprocessed the immunoSEQ multiplex PCR reads via MiXCR and lists one record per CDR3 protein. This sample carries 200,000 or so distinct CDR3 sequences, nearly 95% of them seen once, and the ten largest clones take 0.085% to 0.095%. The ends lost 0 bases at V and 6 bases at J; junction bases unmatched: 4. There are 16 residues in the CDR3. CDR1 is MNHEY, CDR2 SMNVEV, per germline (reference sequence).

The origin of this receptor is a human donor with multiple sclerosis. Sequenced material: CD4+ T cells from PBMCs. The chain recombines TRBV27 with TRBJ2-2; 10 bases map to TRBD2. CDR3 residues: CASSLSSLAGAGELFF. DNA for the CDR3: TGTGCCAGCAGTTTATCTTCCCTAGCGGGAGCCGGGGAGCTGTTTTTT.